This T cell receptor beta chain was identified during a study of regulatory T cells in long-lasting Graves disease. Researchers made TCR beta libraries by using iRepertoire HTBI primers and running Arm-PCR on CDR3 regions. TCRdb reprocessed the multiplex PCR reads with MiXCR, giving one entry per CDR3 protein. The sample lists roughly 520,000 distinct CDR3 sequences; approximately 12% were seen once. There are many counts of this clonotype. The J segment lost 5 bases and the V segment lost 5 bases, leaving 11 bases of the junction unmatched. This CDR3 is built from 15 residues. CDR1 is SGHNT and CDR2 is YENEEA in the germline V gene. Time point: newly diagnosed GD, antithyroid drugs for less than 3 months. PBMC RNA was the source of the TCR library. These data were likewise used in another study, on T cells in Graves' hyperthyroidism and ophthalmopathy.

The V gene is TRBV11-3, the J gene TRBJ2-5; TRBD2 agrees at 7 bases. This specimen was peripheral blood mononuclear cells (PBMCs), taken at new diagnosis, from a patient treated with antithyroid drugs. The TCR was taken from a woman in her 30s with Graves disease. The chain's CDR3 is CASSIGTTDSETQYF. The CDR3 DNA sequence: TGTGCCAGCAGCATAGGGACTACGGACTCGGAGACCCAGTACTTC.